This TCR beta chain was recovered during a study of CD4 T cells in relation to SARS-CoV-2 and coronaviruses. Comment on this clone: The target antigen is unknown.

Produced via immunoSEQ multiplex PCR; TCRdb's table is partial and in-frame only. This table holds almost 30,000 clones, about three quarters found once. The unexposed donors gave CD4+ T cells in 2011-2018, prior to COVID-19. CD4+ T cells were isolated from the cells after roughly 11 days of culture. The receptor comes from a human donor in good health. Sequencing used CD4+ T cells from PBMCs, cultured in vitro.

The CDR3 reads CASSLYRDYEQYF. CDR3 sequence (DNA): TGTGCCAGCAGCTTATACAGAGACTACGAGCAGTACTTC. The V call is TRBV11-2, the J call TRBJ2-7, with no clear D. Germline values: CDR1 SGHAT, CDR2 FQNNGV. The CDR3 contains 13 residues. V lost 2 bases to trimming and J lost 3 bases, with 8 bases between them.